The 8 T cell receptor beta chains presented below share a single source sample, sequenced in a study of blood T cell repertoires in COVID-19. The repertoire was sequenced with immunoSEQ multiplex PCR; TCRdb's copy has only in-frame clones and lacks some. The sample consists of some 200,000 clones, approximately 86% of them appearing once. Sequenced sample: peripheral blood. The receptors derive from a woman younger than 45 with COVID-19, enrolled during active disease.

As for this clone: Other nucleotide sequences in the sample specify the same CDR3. CDR3 nucleotides: TGTGCCAGCAGCTTCCCGGAGGCGGGTACTGAAGCTTTCTTT. It yields the protein CASSFPEAGTEAFF. The chain carries TRBV5-6 and TRBJ1-1, with no clear D. V was cut by 2 bases and J by 5 bases, with 13 bases left in between. CDR3 length: 14 residues. Germline V gene lookup returns CDR1 SGHDT and CDR2 YYEEEE.

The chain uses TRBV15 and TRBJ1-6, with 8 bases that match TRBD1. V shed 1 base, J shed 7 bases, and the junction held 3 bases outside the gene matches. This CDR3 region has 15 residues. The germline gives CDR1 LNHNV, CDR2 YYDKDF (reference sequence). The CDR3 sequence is CATSRARGQNSPLHF. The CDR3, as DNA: TGTGCCACCAGCAGAGCCAGGGGGCAAAATTCACCCCTCCACTTT.

CDR3 protein: CASSLESVTGGRNEQFF. In DNA form, the CDR3 reads TGTGCCAGCAGCTTAGAATCGGTGACAGGGGGTAGGAATGAGCAGTTCTTC. This chain joins TRBV7-2 and TRBJ2-1; 9 positions match TRBD1. Germline values: CDR1 SGHTA, CDR2 FQGNSA. The CDR3 runs to 17 residues. The ends lost 1 base at V and 7 bases at J; junction bases unmatched: 11.

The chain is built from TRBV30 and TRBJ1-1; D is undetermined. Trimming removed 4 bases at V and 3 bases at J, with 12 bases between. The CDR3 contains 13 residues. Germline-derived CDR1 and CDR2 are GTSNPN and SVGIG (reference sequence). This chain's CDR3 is CAWNAQMDTEAFF. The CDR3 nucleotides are TGTGCCTGGAACGCACAGATGGACACTGAAGCTTTCTTT.

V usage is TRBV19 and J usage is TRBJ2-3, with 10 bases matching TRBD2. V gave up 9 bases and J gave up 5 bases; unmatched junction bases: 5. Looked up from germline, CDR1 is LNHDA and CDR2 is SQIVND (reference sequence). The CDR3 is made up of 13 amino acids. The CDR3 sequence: CASGVAGGDTQYF. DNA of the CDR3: TGTGCCAGCGGAGTAGCGGGGGGAGATACGCAGTATTTT.

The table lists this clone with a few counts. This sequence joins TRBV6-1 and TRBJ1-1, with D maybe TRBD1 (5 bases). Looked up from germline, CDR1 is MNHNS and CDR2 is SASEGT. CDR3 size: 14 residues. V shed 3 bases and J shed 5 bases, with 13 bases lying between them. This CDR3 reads CASSDRGKGTEAFF. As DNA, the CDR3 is TGTGCCAGCAGTGATCGGGGGAAGGGGACTGAAGCTTTCTTT.

The CDR3 coding sequence is TGTGCCAGCAGTTTAATCAGCTCCTACGAGCAGTACTTC. This gives the protein CASSLISSYEQYF. The chain links TRBV28 to TRBJ2-7; no firm D call. Between the trimmed V and J ends, which lost 2 bases and 0 bases, there was a span of 5 bases. The CDR3 sequence is 13 residues long. Germline V gene sequence: CDR1 MDHEN, CDR2 SYDVKM.

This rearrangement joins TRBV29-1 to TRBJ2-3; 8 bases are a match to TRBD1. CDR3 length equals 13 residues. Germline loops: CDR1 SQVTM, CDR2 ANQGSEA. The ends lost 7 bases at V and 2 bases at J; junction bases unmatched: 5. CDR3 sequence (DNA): TGCAGCGCCGGGGACAGGATCACAGATACGCAGTATTTT. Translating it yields CSAGDRITDTQYF.